This TCR beta chain derives from a study of blood T cell repertoires in COVID-19. Overall study context: COVID-19 samples collected from the United States, Italy and Spain covered acute and convalescent phases.

Under the authors' procedure: It was from reference gene primer amplification that nucleated cell counts were estimated. Assay: immunoSEQ multiplex PCR; the TCRdb copy retains only in-frame clones and omits some. V, J and clone size are those of that table, while D and trimming were read from the DNA. This table holds some 460,000 clones, roughly 87% found once. Participants' own reports of clinical history determined their cohort assignment. Recovered status in Cohort 3 required two negative PCRs, clearance, or symptom resolution. Germline V gene data show CDR1 as GTSNPN and CDR2 as SVGIG (reference sequence). Trimming took off 4 bases at V and 0 bases at J, with 16 bases between the two ends. The CDR3 length is 16 residues.

Material for sequencing was PBMCs or T cells enriched from blood (not recorded which). This receptor was obtained from a young woman who had recovered from COVID-19. The V call is TRBV30, the J call TRBJ1-3; D gene uncertain. The CDR3 sequence: CAWTGDQFPSGNTIYF. The CDR3 DNA reads TGTGCCTGGACCGGGGATCAGTTTCCCTCTGGAAACACCATATATTTT.